The 16 T cell receptor beta chains presented below share a single source sample, sequenced in a study of shared clonotypes between healthy human individuals. Profiled with immunoSEQ multiplex PCR; TCRdb holds only in-frame clones, not every one. This table has over a million clones, roughly 98% appearing once. The sequencing sample was made of naive CD4+ T cells sorted from blood. Subset defined: CD45RA+ positively selected. The receptors here all came from a young man in good health.

The chain employs TRBV7-8 and TRBJ2-1, with D uncertain. CDR3 size: 17 residues. CDR1 is SGHVS and CDR2 is FQNEAQ in the germline V gene. The V end lost 0 bases, the J end lost 4 bases, and 16 bases lay between the germline ends. This chain's CDR3 is CASSLAASARGYNEQFF. The CDR3 coding sequence is TGTGCCAGCAGCTTAGCGGCCAGCGCCCGAGGTTACAATGAGCAGTTCTTC.

The chain is built from TRBV27 and TRBJ2-1; 7 nucleotides align to TRBD2. The CDR3 is 16 amino acids. Per the germline V gene, CDR1 is MNHEY and CDR2 is SMNVEV (reference sequence). After removal of 6 bases from V and 4 bases from J, the junction contained 12 bases not matched to a gene. CDR3 loop: CASSEGAGPKYNEQFF. CDR3 DNA: TGTGCCAGCAGCGAGGGAGCGGGACCCAAATACAATGAGCAGTTCTTC.

J is TRBJ2-5 and V is TRBV18, with D uncertain. The CDR3 length is 15 residues. The germline V gene has CDR1 KGHSH and CDR2 LQKENI. The V and J ends lost 0 bases and 4 bases respectively, with 12 bases between them. The CDR3 sequence: CASSPPHNRLETQYF. The CDR3 DNA follows: TGTGCCAGCTCACCACCGCATAATAGGTTAGAGACCCAGTACTTC. Full variable domain (rest looked up from reference TRBV18 and TRBJ2-5): NAGVMQNPRHLVRRRGQEARLRCSPMKGHSHVYWYRQLPEEGLKFMVYLQKENIIDESGMPKERFSAEFPKEGPSILRIQQVVRGDSAAYFCASSPPHNRLETQYFGPGTRLLVL.

The rearrangement joins TRBV9 to TRBJ1-1; D is undetermined. The V end was cut by 2 bases, the J end by 1 base, with 9 bases between. The CDR3 is 14 amino acids. Germline lookup yields CDR1 SGDLS and CDR2 YYNGEE. CDR3 sequence reads: CASSVATANTEAFF. In DNA form, the CDR3 reads TGTGCCAGCAGCGTCGCGACGGCGAACACTGAAGCTTTCTTT.

The chain has TRBV29-1 and TRBJ2-7, with D perhaps TRBD1 (6 bases). The CDR3 length is 11 residues. CDR1 and CDR2 from the germline V gene are SQVTM and ANQGSEA. V shed 7 bases and J shed 2 bases, with 9 bases lying between them. CDR3 amino acids: CSGGHPYEQYF. The CDR3 region has the DNA TGCAGCGGGGGACACCCCTACGAGCAGTACTTC.

V gene TRBV5-1 combines with J gene TRBJ2-3; 8 bases are a match to TRBD1. Trimming removed 2 bases from V and 5 bases from J; junction bases left unmatched: 7. In germline, CDR1 is SGHRS, CDR2 YFSETQ. The CDR3 has 15 residues. CDR3 bases: TGCGCCAGCAGCTTCCAGGGGGCAGGTATAGATACGCAGTATTTT. This gives the protein CASSFQGAGIDTQYF.

The chain carries TRBV14 and TRBJ2-7, with 7 nucleotides matching TRBD1. Looked up from germline, CDR1 is SGHDN and CDR2 is FVKESK. The CDR3 runs to 15 residues. V trimming: 2 bases; J trimming: 0 bases; junction bases outside the gene matches: 4. CDR3 sequence (DNA): TGTGCCAGCAGCCAATGGACAGGAGGCTCCTACGAGCAGTACTTC. Its protein is CASSQWTGGSYEQYF.

The chain employs TRBV7-8 and TRBJ1-4; no clear D gene. Germline V gene lookup returns CDR1 SGHVS and CDR2 FQNEAQ. The CDR3 has 15 amino acids. Between the trimmed V and J ends, which lost 5 bases and 8 bases, there was a span of 18 bases. Written as DNA, the CDR3 is TGTGCCAGCAGCGATTATCCTTATCAAAGGGAAAAACTGTTTTTT. Translation gives CASSDYPYQREKLFF.

J is TRBJ1-2 and V is TRBV4-3, with D perhaps matching TRBD1 (5 bases). CDR3 length: 16 residues. V was cut by 0 bases and J by 8 bases, with 19 bases left in between. CDR1 is LGHNA and CDR2 is YSLEER in the germline V gene. The CDR3 nucleotides read TGCGCCAGCAGCCAAGAATCGTGGGTGGGGCCAGGCGGCTACACCTTC. Its protein product is CASSQESWVGPGGYTF.

The rearrangement links TRBV15 to TRBJ2-7; 13 bases line up with TRBD2. This CDR3 is 15 amino acids long. With V trimmed by 3 bases and J by 4 bases, 3 bases remained unmatched. Germline V CDR1 and CDR2: LNHNV, YYDKDF (reference sequence). CDR3 residues: CATSRATSGRYEQYF. CDR3 DNA sequence: TGTGCCACCAGCAGGGCGACTAGCGGGAGGTACGAGCAGTACTTC.

The V and J genes are TRBV28 and TRBJ2-7; 8 bases are shared with TRBD1. The CDR3 loop spans 13 amino acids. Germline V gives CDR1 MDHEN, CDR2 SYDVKM. V lost 4 bases and J lost 3; bases outside the gene matches: 2. The CDR3 DNA reads as TGTGCCAGCAGTTCCGGGACAGGCTACGAGCAGTACTTC. Amino acid sequence: CASSSGTGYEQYF.

This chain links TRBV30 with TRBJ1-1; no firm D call. Looked up from germline, CDR1 is GTSNPN and CDR2 is SVGIG (reference sequence). The ends were cut back, 5 bases at V and 1 base at J, with 20 bases in the middle. This CDR3 comprises 16 residues. The CDR3 DNA is TGTGCCTGGCTTTCTGCGCCGGCAACTAGGAACACTGAAGCTTTCTTT. It encodes CAWLSAPATRNTEAFF.

V gene TRBV18 combines with J gene TRBJ2-5; TRBD2 agrees at 11 bases. Germline CDR1 reads KGHSH; CDR2 reads LQKENI. V was clipped by 0 bases and J by 7 bases; unmatched bases: 7. The CDR3 sequence is 16 residues long. The CDR3 region has the DNA TGTGCCAGCTCACCACCTCTAGCGGGAGGAGGCGGGACCCAGTACTTC. This codes for CASSPPLAGGGGTQYF.

The CDR3 nucleotides read TGTGCCAGCAGTTTATTAGGAGTAGGTAGCGGGAGGGCCAATGAGCAGTTCTTC. This translates into CASSLLGVGSGRANEQFF. The gene calls are TRBV28 and TRBJ2-1; 11 bases map to TRBD2. Looked up from germline, CDR1 is MDHEN and CDR2 is SYDVKM. Trimming removed 1 base from V and 6 bases from J; junction bases left unmatched: 11. CDR3 length: 18 amino acids.

The chain carries TRBV5-1 and TRBJ2-1; 14 bases are shared with TRBD2. Losses at the gene ends were 0 bases for V and 6 bases for J; bases not matched to a gene: 11. Germline CDR1 SGHRS, CDR2 YFSETQ. The CDR3 contains 19 residues. CDR3 coding DNA: TGCGCCAGCAGCTTGGCCCCGGGACTAGCGGGAGAGGGGGCCAATGAGCAGTTCTTC. As protein: CASSLAPGLAGEGANEQFF. The variable domain in full, with the rest retrieved from reference TRBV5-1 and TRBJ2-1, is KAGVTQTPRYLIKTRGQQVTLSCSPISGHRSVSWYQQTPGQGLQFLFEYFSETQRNKGNFPGRFSGRQFSNSRSEMNVSTLELGDSALYLCASSLAPGLAGEGANEQFFGPGTRLTVL.

The CDR3 sequence: CASRDTWGAKGYTF. The CDR3 DNA reads as TGTGCCAGCAGGGATACATGGGGGGCTAAGGGCTACACCTTC. The rearrangement joins TRBV9 to TRBJ1-2, with D tentatively TRBD1 (6 bases). CDR1 and CDR2 from the germline V gene are SGDLS and YYNGEE. The CDR3 extends over 14 amino acids. The V end was cut by 5 bases, the J end by 8 bases, with 19 bases between. Full variable domain (rest looked up from reference TRBV9 and TRBJ1-2): DSGVTQTPKHLITATGQRVTLRCSPRSGDLSVYWYQQSLDQGLQFLIQYYNGEERAKGNILERFSAQQFPDLHSELNLSSLELGDSALYFCASRDTWGAKGYTFGSGTRLTVV.